These T cell receptor beta chains were read from a single sample in a study of shared clonotypes between healthy human individuals. Assay used: immunoSEQ multiplex PCR; TCRdb lists only in-frame clones, some missing. The sample has about 2 million clones, just under 95% seen once. Sequenced sample: naive CD8+ T cells sorted from blood. These receptor sequences come from a man between 18 and 35 years old in good health. Both conserved end residues are part of each CDR3. D genes are given only for firm matches. Clone size is given for some rows only: seen once, a few or many times, or a class if the clone is expanded.

D: -
J: TRBJ2-7
size: -
V: TRBV7-9
CDR3: CASRGGNSYEQYF
DNA: TGTGCCAGCAGGGGGGGAAATTCCTACGAGCAGTACTTC

D: TRBD1
J: TRBJ2-2
size: -
V: TRBV5-4
CDR3: CASSWNRGSGELFF
DNA: TGTGCCAGCAGCTGGAACAGGGGATCCGGGGAGCTGTTTTTT

D: TRBD2
J: TRBJ2-2
size: -
V: TRBV7-9
CDR3: CASSLSGGSTGELFF
DNA: TGTGCCAGCAGCTTAAGCGGGGGAAGCACCGGGGAGCTGTTTTTT

D: -
J: TRBJ1-2
size: -
V: TRBV27
CDR3: CASSLRRVPPYGYTF
DNA: TGTGCCAGCAGTTTAAGGCGGGTGCCGCCCTATGGCTACACCTTC

D: TRBD2
J: TRBJ2-4
size: -
V: TRBV15
CDR3: CATSPEASGQWGIQYF
DNA: TGTGCCACCAGTCCGGAGGCTAGCGGGCAATGGGGCATTCAGTACTTC

D: -
J: TRBJ1-1
size: -
V: TRBV15
CDR3: CATSTPQPGASTEAFF
DNA: TGTGCCACCAGTACCCCCCAACCAGGGGCGAGCACTGAAGCTTTCTTT

D: -
J: TRBJ1-2
size: -
V: TRBV9
CDR3: CASSAEGTAGGYTF
DNA: TGTGCCAGCAGCGCAGAGGGGACGGCAGGAGGCTACACCTTC

D: TRBD1
J: TRBJ1-2
size: -
V: TRBV6-1
CDR3: CASSDRRGRDGYTF
DNA: TGTGCCAGCAGTGATCGCAGGGGGCGGGATGGCTACACCTTC

D: -
J: TRBJ1-2
size: -
V: TRBV9
CDR3: CASSSYSGLAHGYTF
DNA: TGTGCCAGCAGCTCTTACTCGGGCCTTGCCCATGGCTACACCTTC

D: -
J: TRBJ1-1
size: -
V: TRBV28
CDR3: CASSSPFAEAFF
DNA: TGTGCCAGCAGTTCCCCGTTCGCTGAAGCTTTCTTT

D: -
J: TRBJ2-4
size: once
V: TRBV5-6
CDR3: CASSSWVTLTKNIQYF
DNA: TGTGCCAGCAGCTCCTGGGTGACCCTAACCAAAAACATTCAGTACTTC

D: TRBD2
J: TRBJ2-1
size: -
V: TRBV27
CDR3: CASSSIGLAGGGNEQFF
DNA: TGTGCCAGCAGTTCCATCGGACTAGCGGGAGGGGGGAATGAGCAGTTCTTC

D: TRBD1
J: TRBJ1-2
size: -
V: TRBV7-2
CDR3: CASSSALTGDGYTF
DNA: TGTGCCAGCAGCTCAGCGTTAACAGGGGATGGCTACACCTTC

D: -
J: TRBJ2-1
size: -
V: TRBV27
CDR3: CASSWIRGYNEQFF
DNA: TGTGCCAGCAGTTGGATCCGCGGGTACAATGAGCAGTTCTTC

D: TRBD2
J: TRBJ2-7
size: once
V: TRBV13
CDR3: CASSQTGTIYEQYF
DNA: TGTGCCAGCAGTCAAACCGGGACTATTTACGAGCAGTACTTC

D: TRBD1
J: TRBJ1-1
size: -
V: TRBV27
CDR3: CASSPTTGGGTEAFF
DNA: TGTGCCAGCAGTCCAACGACAGGGGGTGGCACTGAAGCTTTCTTT

D: TRBD2
J: TRBJ2-1
size: -
V: TRBV30
CDR3: CAWSVVAGNEQFF
DNA: TGTGCCTGGAGTGTGGTAGCGGGGAATGAGCAGTTCTTC

D: TRBD2
J: TRBJ2-3
size: -
V: TRBV7-6
CDR3: CASSYLAGYTDTQYF
DNA: TGTGCCAGCAGCTACCTAGCGGGATACACAGATACGCAGTATTTT

D: TRBD1
J: TRBJ1-6
size: -
V: TRBV5-6
CDR3: CASHRGLSPLHF
DNA: TGTGCCAGTCACAGGGGGTTGTCACCCCTCCACTTT

D: -
J: TRBJ2-7
size: -
V: TRBV13
CDR3: CASSPRGDASYEQYF
DNA: TGTGCCAGCAGCCCCCGGGGAGATGCCTCCTACGAGCAGTACTTC

D: -
J: TRBJ1-1
size: few
V: TRBV30
CDR3: CAWSGRTGLTEAFF
DNA: TGTGCCTGGAGTGGTCGTACGGGGCTCACTGAAGCTTTCTTT

D: TRBD1
J: TRBJ2-7
size: -
V: TRBV4-3
CDR3: CASSQDGTGYDEQYF
DNA: TGCGCCAGCAGCCAAGATGGGACAGGATACGACGAGCAGTACTTC

D: -
J: TRBJ2-7
size: -
V: TRBV6-6
CDR3: CATEGGSSYEQYF
DNA: TGTGCCACCGAAGGGGGTTCCTCCTACGAGCAGTACTTC

D: -
J: TRBJ1-2
size: -
V: TRBV27
CDR3: CASSLTADYGYTF
DNA: TGTGCCAGCAGTTTGACGGCCGACTATGGCTACACCTTC

D: -
J: TRBJ1-5
size: -
V: TRBV6-5
CDR3: CASSYSEGSKPQHF
DNA: TGTGCCAGCAGTTACTCAGAGGGATCGAAGCCCCAGCATTTT

D: -
J: TRBJ2-7
size: -
V: TRBV21-1
CDR3: CASSKNRTGVSYEQYF
DNA: TGTGCCAGCAGCAAAAACAGGACAGGGGTTTCCTACGAGCAGTACTTC

D: -
J: TRBJ2-3
size: -
V: TRBV13
CDR3: CASSPLRVGPDTQYF
DNA: TGTGCCAGCAGCCCCCTAAGGGTGGGTCCAGATACGCAGTATTTT

D: -
J: TRBJ2-5
size: -
V: TRBV5-4
CDR3: CASSPSGETQYF
DNA: TGTGCCAGCAGCCCGTCGGGAGAGACCCAGTACTTC

D: -
J: TRBJ1-3
size: -
V: TRBV2
CDR3: CASSPDSNSGNTIYF
DNA: TGTGCCAGCAGCCCCGACAGCAACTCTGGAAACACCATATATTTT

D: -
J: TRBJ1-1
size: -
V: TRBV7-8
CDR3: CASSLGGSMNTEAFF
DNA: TGTGCCAGCAGCTTAGGCGGGAGTATGAACACTGAAGCTTTCTTT

D: -
J: TRBJ2-2
size: once
V: TRBV7-9
CDR3: CASSPDRHGENTGELFF
DNA: TGTGCCAGCAGTCCTGACCGACACGGAGAAAACACCGGGGAGCTGTTTTTT

D: -
J: TRBJ1-1
size: -
V: TRBV7-9
CDR3: CASSATGNTEAFF
DNA: TGTGCCAGCAGCGCTACAGGTAACACTGAAGCTTTCTTT

D: -
J: TRBJ2-7
size: -
V: TRBV10-3
CDR3: CAISVDGGQDEQYF
DNA: TGTGCCATCAGTGTTGACGGGGGGCAGGACGAGCAGTACTTC

D: -
J: TRBJ2-1
size: -
V: TRBV11-1
CDR3: CASSLQGNEQFF
DNA: TGTGCCAGCAGCTTACAAGGGAATGAGCAGTTCTTC

D: -
J: TRBJ2-7
size: -
V: TRBV12-5
CDR3: CASGSGTGFSYEQYF
DNA: TGTGCTAGTGGTTCTGGAACAGGGTTTTCCTACGAGCAGTACTTC

D: -
J: TRBJ1-2
size: once
V: TRBV19
CDR3: CASSIVTGGAYGYTF
DNA: TGTGCCAGTAGTATAGTGACCGGCGGTGCCTATGGCTACACCTTC

D: TRBD1
J: TRBJ2-7
size: -
V: TRBV6-6
CDR3: CATNRDRGHEQYF
DNA: TGTGCCACCAACCGGGACAGGGGACACGAGCAGTACTTC